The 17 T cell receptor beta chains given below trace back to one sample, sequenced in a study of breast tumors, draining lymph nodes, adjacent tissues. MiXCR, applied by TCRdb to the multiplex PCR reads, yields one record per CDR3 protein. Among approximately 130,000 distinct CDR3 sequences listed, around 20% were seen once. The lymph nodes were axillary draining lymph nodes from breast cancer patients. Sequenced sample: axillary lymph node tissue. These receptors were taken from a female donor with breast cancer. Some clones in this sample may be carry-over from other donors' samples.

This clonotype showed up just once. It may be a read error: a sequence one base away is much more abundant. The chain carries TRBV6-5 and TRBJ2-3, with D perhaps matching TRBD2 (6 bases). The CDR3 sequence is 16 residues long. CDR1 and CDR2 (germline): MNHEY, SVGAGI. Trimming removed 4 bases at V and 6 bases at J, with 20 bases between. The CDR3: CASSCSGDSYWDTQYF. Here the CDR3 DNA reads TGTGCCAGCAGTTGCTCGGGGGACTCCTATTGGGATACGCAGTATTTT.

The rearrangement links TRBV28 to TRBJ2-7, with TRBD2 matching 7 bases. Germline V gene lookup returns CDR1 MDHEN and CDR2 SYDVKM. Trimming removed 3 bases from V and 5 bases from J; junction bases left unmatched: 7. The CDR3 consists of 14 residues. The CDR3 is CASSLSGLADEQYF. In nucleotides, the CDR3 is TGTGCCAGCAGTTTGTCCGGGCTAGCGGACGAGCAGTACTTC.

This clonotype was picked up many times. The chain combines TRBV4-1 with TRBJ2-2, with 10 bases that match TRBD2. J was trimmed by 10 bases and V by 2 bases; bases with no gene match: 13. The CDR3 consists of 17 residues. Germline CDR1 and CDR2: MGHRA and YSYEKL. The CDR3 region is CASSQSPPASGSEELFF. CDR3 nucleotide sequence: TGCGCCAGCAGCCAATCCCCACCAGCTAGCGGGAGCGAGGAGCTGTTTTTT.

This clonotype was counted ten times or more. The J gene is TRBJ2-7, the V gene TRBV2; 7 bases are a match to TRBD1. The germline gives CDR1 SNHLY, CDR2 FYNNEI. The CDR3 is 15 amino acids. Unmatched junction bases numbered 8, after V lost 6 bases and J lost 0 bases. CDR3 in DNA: TGTGCCAGCAGGCAAATGACAGGGAGCTCCTACGAGCAGTACTTC. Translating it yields CASRQMTGSSYEQYF.

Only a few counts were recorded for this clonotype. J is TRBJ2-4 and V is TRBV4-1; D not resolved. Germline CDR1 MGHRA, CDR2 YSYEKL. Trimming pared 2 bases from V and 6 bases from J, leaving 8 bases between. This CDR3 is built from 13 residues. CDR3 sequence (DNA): TGCGCCAGCAGCCAAAGGACCGGAAACATTCAGTACTTC. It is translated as CASSQRTGNIQYF.

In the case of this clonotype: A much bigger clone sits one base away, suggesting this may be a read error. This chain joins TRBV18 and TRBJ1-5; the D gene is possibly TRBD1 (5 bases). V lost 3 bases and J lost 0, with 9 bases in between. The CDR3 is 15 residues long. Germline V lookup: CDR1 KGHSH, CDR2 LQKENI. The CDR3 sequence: CASSPDGASNQPQHF. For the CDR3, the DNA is TGTGCCAGCTCACCGGACGGGGCTAGCAATCAGCCCCAGCATTTT.

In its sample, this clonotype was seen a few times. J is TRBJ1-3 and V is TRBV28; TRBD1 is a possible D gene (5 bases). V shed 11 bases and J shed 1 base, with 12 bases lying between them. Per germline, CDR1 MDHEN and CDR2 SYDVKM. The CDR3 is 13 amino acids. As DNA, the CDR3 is TGTGCCTCCGAAAGGGGTTCTGGAAACACCATATATTTT. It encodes CASERGSGNTIYF.

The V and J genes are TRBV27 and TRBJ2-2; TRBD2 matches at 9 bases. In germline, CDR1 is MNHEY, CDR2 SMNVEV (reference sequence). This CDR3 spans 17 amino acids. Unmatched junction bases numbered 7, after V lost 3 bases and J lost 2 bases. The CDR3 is CASSLVTSGGNTGELFF. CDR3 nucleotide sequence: TGTGCCAGCAGTTTGGTGACTAGCGGAGGTAACACCGGGGAGCTGTTTTTT.

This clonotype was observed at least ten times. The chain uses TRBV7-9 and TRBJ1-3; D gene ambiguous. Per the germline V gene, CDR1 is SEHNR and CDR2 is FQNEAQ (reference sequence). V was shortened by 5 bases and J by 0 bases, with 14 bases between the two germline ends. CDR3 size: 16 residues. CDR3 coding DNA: TGTGCCAGCAGCCCTACACAAGAGGGCTCTGGAAACACCATATATTTT. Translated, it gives CASSPTQEGSGNTIYF.

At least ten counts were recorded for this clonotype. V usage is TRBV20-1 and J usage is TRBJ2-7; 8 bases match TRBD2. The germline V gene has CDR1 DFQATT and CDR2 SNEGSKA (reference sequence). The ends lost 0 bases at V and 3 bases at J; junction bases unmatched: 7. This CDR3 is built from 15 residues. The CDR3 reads CSARDQRGRLYEQYF. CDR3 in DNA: TGCAGTGCTAGAGATCAGCGCGGGAGGCTCTACGAGCAGTACTTC.

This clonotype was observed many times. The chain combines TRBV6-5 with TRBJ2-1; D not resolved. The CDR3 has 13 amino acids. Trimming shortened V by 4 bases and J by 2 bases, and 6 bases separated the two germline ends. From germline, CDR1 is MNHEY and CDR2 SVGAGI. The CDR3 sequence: CASSSQPYNEQFF. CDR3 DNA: TGTGCCAGCAGTTCCCAGCCCTACAATGAGCAGTTCTTC.

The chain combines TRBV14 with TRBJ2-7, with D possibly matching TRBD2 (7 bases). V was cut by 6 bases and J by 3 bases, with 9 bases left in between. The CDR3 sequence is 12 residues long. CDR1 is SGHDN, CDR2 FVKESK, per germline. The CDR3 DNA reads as TGTGCCAGCAGGGGGGGGCTCTACGAGCAGTACTTC. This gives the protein CASRGGLYEQYF.

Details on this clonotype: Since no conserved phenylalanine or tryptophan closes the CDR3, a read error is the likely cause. The DNA for the CDR3 is TGTGCCAGCAGCTATCAGGGGCTACCTAGTTCGCCCCTCCACTCT. Its translation is CASSYQGLPSSPLHS. V is TRBV7-2 and J is TRBJ1-6; a possible D gene is TRBD1 (6 bases). Per germline, CDR1 SGHTA and CDR2 FQGNSA. Trimming took off 4 bases at V and 13 bases at J, with 20 bases between the two ends. This CDR3 comprises 15 residues.

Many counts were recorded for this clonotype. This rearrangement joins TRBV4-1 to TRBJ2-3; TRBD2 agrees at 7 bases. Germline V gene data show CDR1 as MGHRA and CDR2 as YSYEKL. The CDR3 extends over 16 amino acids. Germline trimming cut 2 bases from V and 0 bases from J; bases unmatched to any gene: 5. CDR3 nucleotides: TGCGCCAGCAGCCAAACCAGGGACTACAGCACAGATACGCAGTATTTT. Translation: CASSQTRDYSTDTQYF.

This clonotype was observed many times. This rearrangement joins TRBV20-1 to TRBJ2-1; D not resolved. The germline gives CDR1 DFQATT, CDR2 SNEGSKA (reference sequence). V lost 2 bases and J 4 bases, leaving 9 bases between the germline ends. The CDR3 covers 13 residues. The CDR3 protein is CSARSPDYNEQFF. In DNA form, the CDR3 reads TGCAGTGCTAGATCTCCAGATTACAATGAGCAGTTCTTC.

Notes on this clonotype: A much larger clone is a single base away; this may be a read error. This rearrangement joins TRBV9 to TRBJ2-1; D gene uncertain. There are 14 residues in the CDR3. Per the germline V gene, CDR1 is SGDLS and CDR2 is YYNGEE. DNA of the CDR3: TGTGCCAGCGGGTCCTCGAGCTCCTACAATGCGCAGTTCTTC. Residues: CASGSSSSYNAQFF.

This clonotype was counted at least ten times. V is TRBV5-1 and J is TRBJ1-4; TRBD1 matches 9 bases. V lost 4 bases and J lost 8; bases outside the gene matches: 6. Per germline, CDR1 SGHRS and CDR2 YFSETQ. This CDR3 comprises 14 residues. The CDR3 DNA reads TGCGCCAGCAGCCCCGACAGGGGGAGAGAAAAACTGTTTTTT. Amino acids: CASSPDRGREKLFF.